These 28 T cell receptor beta chains share one sample of origin, sequenced in a study of T cells in Graves' hyperthyroidism and ophthalmopathy. Regions amplified from RNA transcripts were the TCR beta CDR3 regions. HTBI primers were used for first-round RT-PCR of the TCR CDR3. Via MiXCR, TCRdb re-called the multiplex PCR reads, giving one row per CDR3 protein. The table lists 600,000 to 800,000 distinct CDR3 sequences, roughly a third of them singletons. The sequenced material came from blood. The receptors originated from a woman aged 40-49 years with Graves' hyperthyroidism.

Comment on this clonotype: Its ends do not fully match the called genes, so a read error is possible. The genes are TRBV19 and TRBJ1-1; 7 positions match TRBD1. CDR3 length: 13 residues. CDR1 and CDR2 (germline): LNHDA, SQIVND (reference sequence). CDR3 loop: CASSRTGQSEALF. Here the CDR3 DNA reads TGTGCCAGTAGTAGGACAGGACAATCTGAAGCTCTCTTT.

This clonotype was seen more than once but under ten times. V usage is TRBV4-3 and J usage is TRBJ2-5; D is undetermined. This CDR3 comprises 15 residues. The ends were cut back, 3 bases at V and 1 base at J, with 12 bases in the middle. From germline, CDR1 is LGHNA and CDR2 YSLEER. The CDR3 sequence: CASSHGPAPQETQYF. CDR3 in DNA: TGCGCCAGCAGCCATGGACCTGCCCCCCAAGAGACCCAGTACTTC.

This clonotype was found many times. This chain joins TRBV2 and TRBJ2-5, with TRBD2 matching 7 bases. The germline gives CDR1 SNHLY, CDR2 FYNNEI. The CDR3 loop spans 15 amino acids. V shed 4 bases and J 1 base; nucleotides not matched to a gene: 6. The CDR3 spells CASSGWGGGQETQYF. As DNA, the CDR3 is TGTGCCAGCAGTGGTTGGGGGGGAGGCCAAGAGACCCAGTACTTC.

The CDR3 here is CASSYSPGLAGGYTGELFF. DNA for the CDR3: TGTGCCAGCAGTTACTCCCCCGGACTAGCGGGGGGGTATACCGGGGAGCTGTTTTTT. This sequence joins TRBV6-5 and TRBJ2-2, with 15 positions matching TRBD2. The CDR3 has 19 amino acids. Trimming took 0 bases from V and 5 from J; bases not matched to a gene: 7. Per germline, CDR1 MNHEY and CDR2 SVGAGI.

About this clonotype: This may arise from a read error, as a much more abundant clone is one base away. This chain connects TRBV19 to TRBJ2-6; 7 bases line up with TRBD1. The CDR3 has 17 amino acids. V was clipped by 8 bases and J by 2 bases; unmatched bases: 12. The V gene's germline CDR1 is LNHDA and CDR2 SQIVND (reference sequence). CDR3 sequence reads: CASPLYRGKAGANVLTF. As DNA, the CDR3 is TGTGCCAGTCCCCTTTACAGGGGAAAGGCTGGGGCCAACGTCCTGACTTTC.

There are many counts of this clonotype. The chain carries TRBV7-3 and TRBJ2-6; D is unclear. Looked up from germline, CDR1 is SGHTA and CDR2 is FQGTGA. The CDR3 length is 15 residues. V was pared by 9 bases and J by 0 bases, with 12 bases between. This CDR3 is CASRPGSSGANVLTF. In DNA form, the CDR3 reads TGTGCCAGTCGCCCCGGGTCCTCTGGGGCCAACGTCCTGACTTTC.

There are many counts of this clonotype. The chain combines TRBV2 with TRBJ1-1; D remains ambiguous. This CDR3 spans 13 amino acids. Between the trimmed V and J ends, which lost 6 bases and 7 bases, there was a span of 15 bases. CDR1 and CDR2 from the germline V gene are SNHLY and FYNNEI. The CDR3: CASRGPDDGEAFF. Here the CDR3 DNA reads TGTGCCAGCAGAGGCCCTGATGACGGTGAAGCTTTCTTT. The full variable domain, completed using reference TRBV2 and TRBJ1-1, is EPEVTQTPSHQVTQMGQEVILRCVPISNHLYFYWYRQILGQKVEFLVSFYNNEISEKSEIFDDQFSVERPDGSNFTLKIRSTKLEDSAMYFCASRGPDDGEAFFGQGTRLTVV.

The V gene is TRBV6-6, the J gene TRBJ1-1, with D uncertain. The CDR3 is made up of 13 amino acids. CDR1 is MNHNY and CDR2 is SVGAGI in the germline V gene (reference sequence). The ends were cut back, 8 bases at V and 1 base at J, with 11 bases in the middle. CDR3 nucleotides: TGTGCCAGCTGTAGCCAAAAGAACACTGAAGCTTTCTTT. As protein: CASCSQKNTEAFF.

The sample holds many counts of this clonotype. The chain is built from TRBV12-3 or TRBV12-4 and TRBJ1-2; possibly TRBD1 for D (6 bases). The CDR3 is made up of 14 amino acids. Between the trimmed V and J ends, which lost 6 bases and 5 bases, there was a span of 16 bases. Here the CDR3 reads CASRTGTSGYGYTF. The DNA for the CDR3 is TGTGCCAGCAGGACCGGGACAAGTGGTTATGGCTACACCTTC.

The J gene is TRBJ1-2, the V gene TRBV19, with D hard to call. The length of the CDR3 is 12 residues. V was shortened by 7 bases and J by 1 base, with 7 bases between the two germline ends. CDR1 LNHDA and CDR2 SQIVND come from the germline V gene (reference sequence). In DNA, the CDR3 is TGTGCCAGTACTTCGAATAACTATGGCTACACCTTC. Protein sequence: CASTSNNYGYTF. Drawing the rest from reference TRBV19 and TRBJ1-2, the complete variable domain is DGGITQSPKYLFRKEGQNVTLSCEQNLNHDAMYWYRQDPGQGLRLIYYSQIVNDFQKGDIAEGYSVSREKKESFPLTVTSAQKNPTAFYLCASTSNNYGYTFGSGTRLTVV.

This clonotype occurred a few times. V usage is TRBV6-4 and J usage is TRBJ2-2; D is undetermined. The CDR3 extends over 13 amino acids. V was clipped by 3 bases and J by 3 bases, with 5 bases between them. Germline V gene lookup returns CDR1 MRHNA and CDR2 SNTAGT. This CDR3 is CASSETYTGELFF. The CDR3 DNA reads as TGTGCCAGCAGTGAGACTTACACCGGGGAGCTGTTTTTT.

This clonotype was observed a handful of times. The V call is TRBV7-2, the J call TRBJ1-5; TRBD2 might be the D (6 bases). The end of the DNA aligns better with TRBJ2-3, so the J call may be wrong. Germline values: CDR1 SGHTA, CDR2 FQGNSA. The CDR3 consists of 14 residues. Here the CDR3 reads CASSGGISTDTQYF. DNA of the CDR3: TGTGCCAGCAGCGGAGGGATCAGCACAGATACGCAGTATTTT.

This clonotype showed up many times. The chain combines TRBV19 with TRBJ1-5; D gene uncertain. V lost 5 bases and J 5 bases, leaving 10 bases between the germline ends. The CDR3 has 13 amino acids. Germline loops: CDR1 LNHDA, CDR2 SQIVND (reference sequence). The CDR3: CASSPQPHQPQHF. CDR3 in DNA: TGTGCCAGTAGTCCGCAGCCCCATCAGCCCCAGCATTTT.

The gene calls are TRBV7-2 and TRBJ1-6, with no clear D. Trimming shortened V by 6 bases and J by 10 bases, and 13 bases separated the two germline ends. Germline lookup yields CDR1 SGHTA and CDR2 FQGNSA. The CDR3 length is 13 residues. The CDR3 here is CASSILIQSPLHF. The DNA of the CDR3 is TGTGCCAGCAGTATACTGATTCAATCACCCCTCCACTTT.

This clonotype has just a few counts. The chain recombines TRBV7-9 with TRBJ1-2, with 9 bases matching TRBD1. V dropped 5 bases and J dropped 3; count of bases not matched to a gene: 10. The CDR3 is 16 residues long. Germline assignment: CDR1 SEHNR and CDR2 FQNEAQ (reference sequence). The CDR3 DNA is TGTGCCAGCAGCCATCCCTGGACAGGGGACCACTATGGCTACACCTTC. It encodes CASSHPWTGDHYGYTF.

This clonotype was recorded at least ten times. The rearrangement uses TRBV7-9 and TRBJ1-2, with TRBD1 matching 9 bases. This CDR3 comprises 14 residues. Losses at the gene ends were 3 bases for V and 4 bases for J; bases not matched to a gene: 3. Germline V lookup: CDR1 SEHNR, CDR2 FQNEAQ (reference sequence). The CDR3 DNA is TGTGCCAGCAGCTTGGTGGACAGGGGCTATGGCTACACCTTC. Amino acid sequence: CASSLVDRGYGYTF.

The chain links TRBV19 to TRBJ1-1; maybe TRBD1 (5 bases). The CDR3 spans 15 residues. The germline V gene encodes CDR1 LNHDA and CDR2 SQIVND (reference sequence). V was cut by 2 bases and J by 2 bases, with 12 bases left in between. CDR3 sequence reads: CASSIRARVNTEAFF. CDR3 coding DNA: TGTGCCAGTAGTATACGCGCCAGGGTAAACACTGAAGCTTTCTTT. The whole variable domain, filled in from reference TRBV19 and TRBJ1-1, reads DGGITQSPKYLFRKEGQNVTLSCEQNLNHDAMYWYRQDPGQGLRLIYYSQIVNDFQKGDIAEGYSVSREKKESFPLTVTSAQKNPTAFYLCASSIRARVNTEAFFGQGTRLTVV.

This clonotype came up once. This may stem from a read error, because a much larger clone lies one nucleotide away. V is TRBV7-3 and J is TRBJ1-5, with 10 nucleotides matching TRBD1. The CDR3 totals 22 residues. Germline CDR1 reads SGHTA; CDR2 reads FQGTGA. CDR3 in amino acids: CASSLMWQNATGGGCSNQPRHF. Here the CDR3 DNA reads TGTGCCAGCAGCTTAATGTGGCAAAACGCGACAGGGGGCGGTTGTAGCAATCAGCCCCGGCATTTT. Complete variable domain (other parts from reference TRBV7-3 and TRBJ1-5): GAGVSQTPSNKVTEKGKYVELRCDPISGHTALYWYRQSLGQGPEFLIYFQGTGAADDSGLPNDRFFAVRPEGSVSTLKIQRTERGDSAVYLCASSLMWQNATGGGCSNQPRHFGDGTRLSIL.

This clonotype was seen at least ten times. V and J are TRBV2 and TRBJ2-2; TRBD2 agrees at 10 bases. Germline CDR1 is SNHLY and CDR2 is FYNNEI. The CDR3 covers 15 residues. After removal of 5 bases from V and 4 bases from J, the junction contained 4 bases not matched to a gene. The CDR3 is CASSRLAGGTGELFF. Written as DNA, the CDR3 is TGTGCCAGCAGTCGACTAGCGGGCGGCACCGGGGAGCTGTTTTTT.

This clonotype occurred many times. The rearrangement joins TRBV2 to TRBJ2-5; 9 nucleotides agree with TRBD2. The CDR3 consists of 16 residues. Looked up from germline, CDR1 is SNHLY and CDR2 is FYNNEI. V gave up 4 bases and J gave up 2 bases; unmatched junction bases: 8. The CDR3 DNA sequence: TGTGCCAGCAGTGGAAAAAGACTAGCGGCACAAGAGACCCAGTACTTC. Its protein is CASSGKRLAAQETQYF.

This clonotype occurred many times. This sequence joins TRBV29-1 and TRBJ1-1; TRBD1 aligns across 8 bases. V lost 4 bases and J lost 1; bases outside the gene matches: 2. The CDR3 length is 13 residues. The V gene's germline CDR1 is SQVTM and CDR2 ANQGSEA. The chain's CDR3 is CSVGGTGNTEAFF. Here the CDR3 DNA reads TGCAGCGTTGGAGGGACAGGGAACACTGAAGCTTTCTTT.

Notes on this clonotype: A much larger clone lies a single base off, so this may be a read error. The chain couples TRBV14 to TRBJ2-7; tentatively, D is TRBD2 (5 bases). The CDR3 has 13 residues. Germline assignment: CDR1 SGHDN and CDR2 FVKESK. The DNA for the CDR3 is TGTGCCAGCAGCCACGGGAACTCCTACGAGCGGTACTTC. This translates into CASSHGNSYERYF.

The V and J genes are TRBV7-2 and TRBJ1-2, with D maybe TRBD1 (6 bases). The V and J ends lost 2 bases and 8 bases respectively, with 18 bases between them. CDR1 is SGHTA and CDR2 is FQGNSA in the germline V gene. The CDR3 is made up of 15 amino acids. In DNA form, the CDR3 reads TGTGCCAGCAGCTTACCGGGGGGGCTTCGTCACGGCTACACCTTC. It encodes CASSLPGGLRHGYTF.

Here the CDR3 reads CASSFPGLAVTDTQYF. The CDR3 DNA is TGTGCCAGCAGCTTCCCAGGACTAGCGGTGACAGATACGCAGTATTTT. The chain employs TRBV7-9 and TRBJ2-3; 10 bases map to TRBD2. The CDR3 contains 16 residues. V shed 3 bases and J 3 bases; nucleotides not matched to a gene: 6. Germline assignment: CDR1 SEHNR and CDR2 FQNEAQ (reference sequence).

This clonotype was seen ten or more times. The rearrangement links TRBV29-1 to TRBJ2-5; D perhaps matches TRBD1 (5 bases). V was shortened by 0 bases and J by 2 bases, with 19 bases between the two germline ends. Germline lookup yields CDR1 SQVTM and CDR2 ANQGSEA. CDR3 size: 17 residues. As DNA, the CDR3 is TGCAGCGTTGAAGATATTCCGGCAGGGCCCCATCAAGAGACCCAGTACTTC. It is translated as CSVEDIPAGPHQETQYF.

This clonotype was detected a few times. Its ends do not fully match the called genes, so a read error is possible. The CDR3 region has the DNA TGTGCCAGCAGTTACAGGGGCAGCGAAAATCAGCCCCAGCATTTT. Residues: CASSYRGSENQPQHF. The V and J genes are TRBV24-1 and TRBJ1-5; TRBD1 matches at 7 bases. The CDR3 is 15 residues long. Looked up from germline, CDR1 is KGHDR and CDR2 is SFDVKD.

V usage is TRBV3-1 and J usage is TRBJ2-2; the D gene is possibly TRBD2 (5 bases). Germline CDR1 LGHDT, CDR2 YNNKEL (reference sequence). This CDR3 comprises 12 residues. With 1 base removed from V and 8 bases from J, the gap between germline ends came to 5 bases. CDR3 region: CASSQAGGELFF. The CDR3 DNA follows: TGTGCCAGCAGCCAAGCGGGGGGGGAGCTGTTTTTT.

This clonotype was detected ten times or more. At one of its ends the junction is not consistent with the germline gene, which may arise from a read error. The chain is built from TRBV7-7 and TRBJ2-5; no definite D call. The CDR3 runs 14 residues. Germline CDR1 is SSHAT and CDR2 is FNYEAQ (reference sequence). The CDR3 DNA reads TGTGCTAGCAGCTTGTACCCCGCCGTGGAGACCCAGTACTTC. Encoded protein: CASSLYPAVETQYF.